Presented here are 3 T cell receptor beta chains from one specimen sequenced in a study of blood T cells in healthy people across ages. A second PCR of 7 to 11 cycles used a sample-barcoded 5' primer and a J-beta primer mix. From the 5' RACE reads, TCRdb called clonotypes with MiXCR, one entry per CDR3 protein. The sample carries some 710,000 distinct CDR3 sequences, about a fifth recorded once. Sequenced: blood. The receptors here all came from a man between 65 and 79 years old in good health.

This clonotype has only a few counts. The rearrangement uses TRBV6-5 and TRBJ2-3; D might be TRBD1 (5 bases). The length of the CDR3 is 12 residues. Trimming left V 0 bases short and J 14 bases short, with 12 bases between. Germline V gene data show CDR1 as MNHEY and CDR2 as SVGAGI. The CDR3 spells CASSYSGADLYF. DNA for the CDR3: TGTGCCAGCAGTTACTCAGGGGCGGACCTGTATTTT.

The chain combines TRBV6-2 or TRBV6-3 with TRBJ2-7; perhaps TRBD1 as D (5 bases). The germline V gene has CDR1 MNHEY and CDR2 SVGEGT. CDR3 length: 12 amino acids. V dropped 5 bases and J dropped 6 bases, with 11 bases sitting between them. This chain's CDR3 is CASSPLRAEQYF. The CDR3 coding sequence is TGTGCCAGCAGTCCCCTCAGGGCCGAGCAGTACTTC.

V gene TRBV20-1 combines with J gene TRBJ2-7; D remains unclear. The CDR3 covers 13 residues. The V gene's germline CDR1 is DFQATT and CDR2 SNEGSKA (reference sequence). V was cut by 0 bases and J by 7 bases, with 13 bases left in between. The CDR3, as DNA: TGCAGTGCTAGAGAGGGTGGGTCGATTGAGCAGTACGTC. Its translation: CSAREGGSIEQYV.